The present TCR beta chain was sequenced within a study of spatial heterogeneity in lung cancer. Looking at the study overall: Strong correlation was found between tumor-region TCR transcript counts and a T cell module score from matched bulk RNA-seq.

One entry per CDR3 protein results from TCRdb running MiXCR on the 5' RACE reads. The sample carries some 15,000 distinct CDR3 sequences, around 6.6% recorded once. CDR1 and CDR2 (germline): SGHTA, FQGNSA. J gave up 0 bases and V 1 base, and 7 bases lay outside the gene matches. The CDR3 contains 18 residues. This clonotype has at least ten counts. As yet, its antigen is unknown. Study-wide results and caveats: Counts that tracked tumor mutation counts were those of expanded intratumoral alpha and beta TCRs.

As for time point: sample taken at primary tumor resection. This receptor was obtained from a male donor with early-stage non-small cell lung cancer. The chain recombines TRBV7-2 with TRBJ2-3; 10 bases align to TRBD2. Here the sequenced sample was lung tumor tissue, taken at surgery. CDR3 in amino acids: CASSLGLAGDLSTDTQYF. Here the CDR3 DNA reads TGTGCCAGCAGCTTAGGCCTAGCGGGAGATTTAAGCACAGATACGCAGTATTTT.